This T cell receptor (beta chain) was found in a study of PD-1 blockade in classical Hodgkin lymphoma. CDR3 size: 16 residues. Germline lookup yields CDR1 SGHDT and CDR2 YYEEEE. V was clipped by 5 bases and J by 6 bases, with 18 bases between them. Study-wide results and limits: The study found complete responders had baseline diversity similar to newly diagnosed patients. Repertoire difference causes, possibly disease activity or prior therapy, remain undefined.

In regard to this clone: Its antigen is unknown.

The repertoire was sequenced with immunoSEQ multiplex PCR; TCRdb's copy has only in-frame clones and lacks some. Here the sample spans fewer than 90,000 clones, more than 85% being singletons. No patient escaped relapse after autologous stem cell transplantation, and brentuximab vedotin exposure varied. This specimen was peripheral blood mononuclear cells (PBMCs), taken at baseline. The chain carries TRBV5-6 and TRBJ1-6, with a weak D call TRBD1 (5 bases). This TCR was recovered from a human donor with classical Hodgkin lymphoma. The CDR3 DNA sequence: TGTGCCAGCAGGACGGGGACTCGAACTAGTAATTCACCCCTCCACTTT. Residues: CASRTGTRTSNSPLHF.